One and the same sample provided the 26 T cell receptor beta chains below, sequenced in a study of blood T cells in healthy people across ages. A second PCR of roughly 7 to 11 cycles used a sample-barcoded 5' primer and a J-beta primer mix. Each CDR3 protein gets one entry after TCRdb re-called the 5' RACE reads with MiXCR. The top ten hold 7.7% of the sample, which has roughly 1,700,000 distinct CDR3 sequences, 28% seen once. The sample comprised blood. Every receptor here comes from a woman aged 30 to 39 in good health.

The table lists this clonotype with many counts. The genes are TRBV12-3 or TRBV12-4 and TRBJ2-7, with TRBD2 matching 7 bases. This CDR3 comprises 12 residues. The J segment lost 11 bases and the V segment lost 4 bases, leaving 8 bases of the junction unmatched. The CDR3 spells CASSSPGGFEYF. The DNA of the CDR3 is TGTGCCAGCAGTTCCCCGGGGGGATTTGAGTACTTC.

With regard to this clonotype: At one boundary the junction diverges from the germline segment, which might be a read error. The rearrangement links TRBV29-1 to TRBJ2-3; the D is unclear. Germline assignment: CDR1 SQVTM and CDR2 ANQGSEA. CDR3 length: 13 amino acids. The CDR3 here is CSVEDRSRDTQYF. In DNA, the CDR3 is TGCAGTGTTGAAGATAGGTCGAGGGATACGCAGTATTTT.

The table lists this clonotype with many counts. The V call is TRBV5-1, the J call TRBJ2-1, with D perhaps matching TRBD1 (5 bases). Germline V gene sequence: CDR1 SGHRS, CDR2 YFSETQ. V was cut by 2 bases and J by 8 bases, with 14 bases left in between. The CDR3 runs to 14 residues. CDR3: CASSFGQGRDEQFF. DNA of the CDR3: TGCGCCAGCAGCTTTGGGCAGGGTCGCGATGAGCAGTTCTTC.

CDR3 sequence reads: CASRPAGETYNEQFF. The CDR3 DNA is TGTGCCAGCAGACCAGCGGGGGAGACCTACAATGAGCAGTTCTTC. The rearrangement links TRBV2 to TRBJ2-1, with 8 bases lining up with TRBD2. V lost 6 bases to trimming and J lost 2 bases; unmatched junction nucleotides: 6. The CDR3 is made up of 15 amino acids. Looked up from germline, CDR1 is SNHLY and CDR2 is FYNNEI.

This clonotype turned up a few times. The CDR3 bases are TGTGCCAGCAGCTTAGGAGGAATCGACTCTGGAAACACCATATATTTT. Its translation is CASSLGGIDSGNTIYF. The J gene is TRBJ1-3, the V gene TRBV7-6; D unclear. Deletions cut 1 base from V and 0 bases from J, with 10 bases between. CDR3 length: 16 amino acids. The V gene's germline CDR1 is SGHVS and CDR2 FNYEAQ.

A few counts support this clonotype. This may be a read error: a much more frequent sequence differs by one nucleotide. The chain combines TRBV7-2 with TRBJ2-5; a weak D match, TRBD1 (6 bases). Trimming removed 6 bases at V and 0 bases at J, with 8 bases between. Germline-derived CDR1 and CDR2 are SGHTA and FQGNSA. The CDR3 covers 13 residues. The CDR3 region is CASRGHYQETQYF. DNA for the CDR3: TGTGCCAGCAGGGGACATTACCAAGAGACCCAGTACTTC.

Notes on this clonotype: With a much larger clone just one base away, this may be a read error. The DNA is left out, because the CDR3 cannot be placed on it with certainty; the CDR3 is given as TCRdb lists it. The chain joins TRBV4-1 to TRBJ2-3; the D call of TRBD1 is as the table states it, not checked on the DNA. Germline V gene data show CDR1 as MGHRA and CDR2 as YSYEKL. The CDR3 is 18 residues long, counting both termini. CDR3 residues: CASSQVALGTGSTDTRYF.

A note on this clonotype: Possible read error: a much larger clone is one base away. This rearrangement joins TRBV29-1 to TRBJ2-7, with D unresolved. Germline loops: CDR1 SQVTM, CDR2 ANQGSEA. The CDR3 is made up of 13 amino acids. Trimming pared 3 bases from V and 7 bases from J, leaving 16 bases between. CDR3 protein: CSVDASSYNEQYF. The CDR3 nucleotides are TGCAGCGTTGACGCGAGCTCCTACAATGAGCAGTACTTC.

This clonotype came up many times. The rearrangement links TRBV20-1 to TRBJ2-4; D might be TRBD1 (5 bases). Germline CDR1 and CDR2: DFQATT and SNEGSKA (reference sequence). The V and J ends lost 1 base and 4 bases respectively, with 17 bases between them. The CDR3 contains 16 residues. The CDR3: CSARGKGPRGKNIQYF. As DNA, the CDR3 is TGCAGTGCTAGAGGGAAGGGCCCTAGGGGTAAAAACATTCAGTACTTC.

This clonotype was seen more than once but under ten times. This chain links TRBV10-3 with TRBJ2-5, with TRBD2 matching 13 bases. The DNA end is a closer match to TRBJ2-7, so the J assignment may be wrong. The germline V gene encodes CDR1 ENHRY and CDR2 SYGVKD. The CDR3 covers 17 residues. The CDR3 sequence is CAISPSPGLAGQGEQYF. The CDR3 bases are TGTGCCATCAGCCCATCCCCGGGACTAGCGGGACAGGGCGAGCAGTACTTC.

This clonotype was picked up a small number of times. The chain joins TRBV10-3 to TRBJ2-1; the D gene could be TRBD1 or TRBD2 (5 bases each). Deletions cut 3 bases from V and 3 bases from J, with 21 bases between. Germline CDR1 ENHRY, CDR2 SYGVKD. This CDR3 region has 18 residues. The DNA for the CDR3 is TGTGCCATCAGTGAATTCGGGCAGCCATCAGGGAGCTACAATGAGCAGTTCTTC. Protein sequence: CAISEFGQPSGSYNEQFF.

The chain couples TRBV20-1 to TRBJ2-7; TRBD1 is a possible D gene (5 bases). Trimming shortened V by 3 bases and J by 7 bases, and 13 bases separated the two germline ends. CDR1 is DFQATT, CDR2 SNEGSKA, per germline (reference sequence). CDR3 length: 12 residues. CDR3 bases: TGCAGTGCTAGCTCCAGGGTGGGAGAGCAGTACTTC. Translated: CSASSRVGEQYF.

This chain links TRBV18 with TRBJ1-4, with D perhaps TRBD1 (5 bases). CDR3 length: 15 residues. Trimming pared 3 bases from V and 4 bases from J, leaving 12 bases between. CDR1 is KGHSH, CDR2 LQKENI, per germline. The CDR3 DNA is TGTGCCAGCTCACCGGGACTGGGGGATAATGAAAAACTGTTTTTT. Translation gives CASSPGLGDNEKLFF.

The sample holds many counts of this clonotype. The chain recombines TRBV4-3 with TRBJ2-6; TRBD2 might be the D (6 bases). CDR1 and CDR2 (germline): LGHNA, YSLEER. The CDR3 consists of 16 residues. V dropped 0 bases and J dropped 2 bases, with 8 bases sitting between them. The CDR3 DNA reads TGCGCCAGCAGCCAAGAGCGCGGGACTGGGGCCAACGTCCTGACTTTC. Its translation is CASSQERGTGANVLTF.

This clonotype was picked up a small number of times. J is TRBJ1-2 and V is TRBV10-3, with 7 nucleotides matching TRBD1. Germline assignment: CDR1 ENHRY and CDR2 SYGVKD. V dropped 6 bases and J dropped 2; count of bases not matched to a gene: 9. CDR3 length: 15 residues. CDR3 nucleotides: TGTGCCATCAGCGTCAAATGGACAGGCAACTATGGCTACACCTTC. Protein: CAISVKWTGNYGYTF.

The chain combines TRBV5-1 with TRBJ2-7; 10 nucleotides agree with TRBD2. Germline loops: CDR1 SGHRS, CDR2 YFSETQ. Trimming took 5 bases from V and 7 from J; bases not matched to a gene: 9. The CDR3 is 14 residues long. CDR3 region: CASSSSGGRDEQYF. The CDR3, as DNA: TGCGCCAGCAGTTCTAGCGGGGGTCGCGATGAGCAGTACTTC.

This clonotype was counted many times. In DNA form, the CDR3 reads TGTGCCAGCAGTTACTATACCTACGAGCAGTACTTC. As protein: CASSYYTYEQYF. This chain joins TRBV7-2 and TRBJ2-7; D gene unclear. Trimming left V 6 bases short and J 2 bases short, with 8 bases between. Germline V gives CDR1 SGHTA, CDR2 FQGNSA. The CDR3 sequence is 12 residues long.

The chain joins TRBV10-3 to TRBJ2-5; TRBD2 matches at 8 bases. Germline CDR1 reads ENHRY; CDR2 reads SYGVKD. The CDR3 consists of 13 residues. Trimming took 10 bases from V and 2 from J; bases not matched to a gene: 6. The CDR3 protein is CATGSGEQETQYF. The DNA for the CDR3 is TGTGCCACCGGTAGCGGGGAACAAGAGACCCAGTACTTC.

This clonotype was seen repeatedly, ten times or more. CDR3 nucleotides: TGCGCCAGCAGCTCCGGACTAGCGGGGGCCCTCGCTCTCGGTGAGCAGTTCTTC. Amino acids: CASSSGLAGALALGEQFF. The chain employs TRBV5-1 and TRBJ2-1; 13 nucleotides agree with TRBD2. Trimming cost V 3 bases and J 9 bases; bases outside gene matches: 15. The CDR3 covers 18 residues. Germline V gene data show CDR1 as SGHRS and CDR2 as YFSETQ.

In this sample, this clonotype turned up many times. This CDR3 is CASSLRQDNEQFF. The CDR3 DNA reads TGCGCCAGCAGCCTTCGACAGGACAATGAGCAGTTCTTC. The chain couples TRBV10-2 to TRBJ2-1; D is perhaps TRBD1 (6 bases). V lost 6 bases, J lost 5 bases, and 11 bases lay in between. Germline loops: CDR1 WSHSY, CDR2 SAAADI. The CDR3 contains 13 residues.

A word on this clonotype: A much larger clone lies a single base off, so this may be a read error. The chain joins TRBV29-1 to TRBJ2-1, with D possibly matching TRBD1 (6 bases). Germline V gene lookup returns CDR1 SQVTM and CDR2 ANQGSEA. The CDR3 runs to 12 residues. The DNA of the CDR3 is TGCAACGTGGATGGGACACAGAATGAGCAGTTCTTC. It codes for CNVDGTQNEQFF.

Notes on this clonotype: At one of its ends the junction is not consistent with the germline gene, which may arise from a read error. The CDR3: CAGSFQRGNEQFF. CDR3 nucleotide sequence: TGTGCCGGCAGCTTCCAAAGGGGCAATGAGCAGTTCTTC. The chain recombines TRBV9 with TRBJ2-1, with a possible D match to TRBD1 (5 bases). Germline CDR1 is SGDLS and CDR2 is YYNGEE. CDR3 length: 13 residues.

V gene TRBV11-2 combines with J gene TRBJ2-3; no reliable D call. This CDR3 has 12 amino acids. Per the germline V gene, CDR1 is SGHAT and CDR2 is FQNNGV. Trimming pared 0 bases from V and 7 bases from J, leaving 5 bases between. This chain's CDR3 is CASSLELYTQYF. The CDR3 nucleotides read TGTGCCAGCAGCTTAGAACTTTATACGCAGTATTTT.

This clonotype was seen more than once but under ten times. This rearrangement joins TRBV7-2 to TRBJ2-1; D remains ambiguous. Per the germline V gene, CDR1 is SGHTA and CDR2 is FQGNSA. This CDR3 has 12 amino acids. V was shortened by 5 bases and J by 8 bases, with 10 bases between the two germline ends. CDR3 nucleotides: TGTGCCAGCAGCGTCGATAGCTATGAGCAGTTCTTC. Its protein product is CASSVDSYEQFF.

The CDR3 sequence: CASSLEGALRNEQFF. CDR3 DNA sequence: TGCGCCAGCAGCTTAGAGGGGGCGCTCCGCAATGAGCAGTTCTTC. J is TRBJ2-1 and V is TRBV5-1, with 7 bases fitting TRBD1. This CDR3 region has 15 residues. Losses at the gene ends were 2 bases for V and 6 bases for J; bases not matched to a gene: 8. Germline values: CDR1 SGHRS, CDR2 YFSETQ.

There are many counts of this clonotype. V gene TRBV6-2 or TRBV6-3 combines with J gene TRBJ2-7, with D possibly matching TRBD1 (6 bases). This CDR3 comprises 15 residues. The V and J ends lost 2 bases and 2 bases respectively, with 13 bases between them. Germline V gene data show CDR1 as MNHEY and CDR2 as SVGEGT. The CDR3 protein is CASSYGGGSAYEQYF. In DNA, the CDR3 is TGTGCCAGCAGTTACGGGGGCGGATCGGCCTACGAGCAGTACTTC.